This T cell receptor beta chain was obtained from a study of metastatic and nonmetastatic thyroid tumors. Study-level information: Repertoires of blood and of tissue (tumor or nodule) from malignant and benign thyroid patients were compared. Study findings and constraints: It was reported that TCR beta diversity was significantly higher in malignant thyroid tumors than benign nodules, in blood and tumor.

Germline CDR1 reads MDHEN; CDR2 reads SYDVKM. The CDR3 runs to 15 residues. V lost 7 bases, J lost 6 bases, and 22 bases lay in between. Source study methods: Across clinicopathological groups, CDR3 differences served as the basis for building a distant-metastasis classifier for papillary thyroid cancer. TCRdb re-analyzed the PCR reads using MiXCR. These V and J calls derive from TCRdb rather than the authors' analysis. The sample carries fewer than 15,000 clones, 28% recorded once. No treatment of any kind had been given to any patient before thyroid surgery. Regarding this clone: The antigen remains unidentified.

This sequence was found in a female donor with papillary thyroid cancer or a benign thyroid nodule (not recorded which). Some clones in this sample may be carry-over from other donors' samples. J is TRBJ2-7 and V is TRBV28; no firm D call. Sequencing was carried out using tumor tissue. The CDR3 sequence is CASIAIGQGRCEQYF. Written as DNA, the CDR3 is TGTGCCAGCATCGCAATAGGGCAAGGAAGGTGCGAGCAGTACTTC.